This TCR beta chain comes out of a study of cytotoxic CD8 clonotypes in ibrutinib-treated CLL. Concerning this clone: The same CDR3 can be traced to other DNA sequences in this sample.

Data came from immunoSEQ multiplex PCR; TCRdb stores just in-frame clones and leaves some out. The data contain over 100,000 clones, about 58% of them singletons. This TCR came from a human donor with chronic lymphocytic leukemia. The sequencing used PBMCs, collected after 24 months of ibrutinib treatment.

The CDR3 sequence is CASSLGQGNTEAFF. In DNA, the CDR3 is TGTGCCAGCAGCTTAGGTCAGGGGAACACTGAAGCTTTCTTT. J is TRBJ1-1 and V is TRBV7-9; perhaps TRBD1 as D (5 bases). Germline CDR1 reads SEHNR; CDR2 reads FQNEAQ (reference sequence). The CDR3 sequence is 14 residues long. Trimming left V 1 base short and J 1 base short, with 7 bases between.